Shown below are 12 T cell receptor beta chains from a single sample sequenced in a study of T cell clonality in common variable immunodeficiency. Which antigens these TCRs recognize remains unknown. Generated by immunoSEQ multiplex PCR, the TCRdb table keeps only in-frame clones and is missing some. Altogether some 25,000 clones were found in the sample, and no singletons occur. The study's findings and limits: In common variable immunodeficiency, TCR beta chains reportedly carried fewer deletions and N-nucleotide insertions.

The source material was peripheral blood mononuclear cells. Receptors originate from a human donor with common variable immunodeficiency.

Note on this clone: The DNA ends 3 residues before the CDR3 does, and the rest of the CDR3 is filled in from the germline J gene. The rearrangement uses TRBV7-3 and TRBJ2-5; 9 nucleotides match TRBD1. The CDR3 consists of 15 residues. V lost 4 bases, J lost 4 bases, and 7 bases stayed unmatched. CDR1 and CDR2 (germline): SGHTA, FQGTGA. The sequenced CDR3 bases are TGTGCCAGCAGCTCAGGACAGGGGTTCTTAGAGACC. This gives the protein CASSSGQGFLET. The full CDR3 is CASSSGQGFLETQYF.

This clone was observed a handful of times. With the read ending 3 residues before the CDR3 end, the germline J gene is used to fill in that end. The sample carries other DNA sequences with the same CDR3. V and J are TRBV29-1 and TRBJ2-1; 9 positions agree with TRBD1. J was trimmed by 2 bases and V by 8 bases; bases with no gene match: 7. This CDR3 spans 14 amino acids. Germline V gene lookup returns CDR1 SQVTM and CDR2 ANQGSEA. The part of the CDR3 DNA that was read is TGCAGCCAGAGACAGGGGGGCACCTACAATGAG. Translated, it gives CSQRQGGTYNE. The CDR3 as a whole reads CSQRQGGTYNEQFF.

The table lists this clone with many counts. Read data end 3 residues before the CDR3 end; the end is taken from the germline J gene. Other nucleotide sequences in the sample specify the same CDR3. The genes are TRBV5-4 and TRBJ2-3, with 12 bases matching TRBD2. The junction had 2 bases not matched to a gene; V was cut back by 0 bases and J by 6 bases. The CDR3 runs 15 residues. Germline V gene sequence: CDR1 SGHNT, CDR2 YYREEE (reference sequence). The CDR3: CASSLEGTSGDTQYF. Partial CDR3 DNA: TGTGCCAGCAGCTTGGAGGGGACTAGCGGGGATACG. The full variable domain, rest sourced from reference TRBV5-4 and TRBJ2-3, is ETGVTQSPTHLIKTRGQQVTLRCSSQSGHNTVSWYQQALGQGPQFIFQYYREEENGRGNFPPRFSGLQFPNYSSELNVNALELDDSALYLCASSLEGTSGDTQYFGPGTRLTVL.

This clone was detected many times. The read stops 3 residues short of the end of the CDR3; the missing end is completed from the germline J gene. This chain uses TRBV7-9 with TRBJ1-1; D is ambiguous. CDR1 is SEHNR, CDR2 FQNEAQ, per germline (reference sequence). The CDR3 is 13 amino acids. CDR3 in amino acids: CASSFDITTKAFF. Partial CDR3 DNA: TGTGCCAGCAGCTTCGACATCACAACGAAA.

At least ten counts were recorded for this clone. The sequence runs out 3 residues before the end of the CDR3; the remainder is reconstructed from the germline J gene. The chain links TRBV19 to TRBJ1-1; D ambiguous. Per the germline V gene, CDR1 is LNHDA and CDR2 is SQIVND (reference sequence). This CDR3 is 12 amino acids long. Trimming took off 8 bases at V and 6 bases at J, with 13 bases between the two ends. Incomplete CDR3 DNA: TGTGCCAGTGCGTATGGTGGGCCTGAA. It yields the protein CASAYGGPE. The complete CDR3 reads CASAYGGPEAFF. The whole variable domain, filled in from reference TRBV19 and TRBJ1-1, reads DGGITQSPKYLFRKEGQNVTLSCEQNLNHDAMYWYRQDPGQGLRLIYYSQIVNDFQKGDIAEGYSVSREKKESFPLTVTSAQKNPTAFYLCASAYGGPEAFFGQGTRLTVV.

This clone has just a few counts. The missing CDR3 end, 3 residues past where the read stops, is filled in from the germline J gene. The chain has TRBV19 and TRBJ1-2; TRBD1 aligns across 8 bases. V was clipped by 5 bases and J by 4 bases; unmatched bases: 12. The V gene's germline CDR1 is LNHDA and CDR2 SQIVND (reference sequence). This CDR3 is built from 16 residues. CDR3 residues: CASSPIETGAPYGYTF. The CDR3 DNA, read in part, is TGTGCCAGTAGTCCAATAGAGACAGGGGCCCCCTATGGC.

Ten or more counts support this clone. The CDR3 end is not reached by the read, which stops 3 residues before it; the germline J gene fills it in. The chain has TRBV7-2 and TRBJ1-2, with TRBD1 matching 9 bases. This CDR3 comprises 15 residues. Trimming at V came to 1 base and at J to 3 bases, leaving 3 bases not matched to a gene. Germline loops: CDR1 SGHTA, CDR2 FQGNSA. The covered CDR3 bases are TGTGCCAGCAGCTTAGGACAGGGGGTCTACTATGGC. Encoded protein: CASSLGQGVYYG. The CDR3 reads in full as CASSLGQGVYYGYTF. The variable domain in full, with the rest retrieved from reference TRBV7-2 and TRBJ1-2, is GAGVSQSPSNKVTEKGKDVELRCDPISGHTALYWYRQSLGQGLEFLIYFQGNSAPDKSGLPSDRFSAERTGGSVSTLTIQRTQQEDSAVYLCASSLGQGVYYGYTFGSGTRLTVV.

This clone was observed a handful of times. The read halts 3 residues ahead of the CDR3 end, with the missing end drawn from the germline J gene. The chain is built from TRBV6-2 or TRBV6-3 and TRBJ1-5; a possible D gene is TRBD1 (6 bases). V dropped 2 bases and J dropped 5 bases, with 10 bases sitting between them. CDR1 and CDR2 from the germline V gene are MNHEY and SVGEGT. CDR3 length: 14 amino acids. This CDR3 is CASSYLQGHQPQHF. The covered CDR3 bases are TGTGCCAGCAGTTACCTACAGGGACATCAGCCC.

This clone has just a few counts. The sequence runs out 3 residues before the end of the CDR3; the remainder is reconstructed from the germline J gene. The genes are TRBV19 and TRBJ2-2, with 10 bases matching TRBD2. Germline V CDR1 and CDR2: LNHDA, SQIVND (reference sequence). The CDR3 is 15 amino acids. The ends lost 10 bases at V and 1 base at J; junction bases unmatched: 6. The CDR3 DNA, read in part, is TGTGCCACTGCTGCTAGCGGGAGGAACACCGGGGAG. It translates to CATAASGRNTGE. The CDR3, in full, reads CATAASGRNTGELFF. The full variable domain, completed using reference TRBV19 and TRBJ2-2, is DGGITQSPKYLFRKEGQNVTLSCEQNLNHDAMYWYRQDPGQGLRLIYYSQIVNDFQKGDIAEGYSVSREKKESFPLTVTSAQKNPTAFYLCATAASGRNTGELFFGEGSRLTVL.

There are many counts of this clone. The CDR3 extends 3 residues past the end of the read, so its final part is completed from the germline J gene. The rearrangement links TRBV5-1 to TRBJ1-6, with 8 bases that match TRBD1. CDR1 and CDR2 (germline): SGHRS, YFSETQ. The J segment lost 6 bases and the V segment lost 2 bases, leaving 4 bases of the junction unmatched. The CDR3 is 15 residues long. The CDR3 loop reads CASSFGQGVNSPLHF. The part of the CDR3 DNA that was read is TGCGCCAGCAGCTTCGGACAGGGAGTTAATTCACCC.

Ten or more counts support this clone. The read falls 3 residues short of the CDR3 end, and the missing part is taken from the germline J gene. The rearrangement uses TRBV20-1 and TRBJ2-2, with TRBD2 matching over 10 bases. V gave up 2 bases and J gave up 8 bases; unmatched junction bases: 11. The CDR3 is 16 residues long. Germline values: CDR1 DFQATT, CDR2 SNEGSKA (reference sequence). The CDR3 loop reads CSARRRSGRAEGELFF. The covered CDR3 bases are TGCAGTGCTAGAAGGAGGAGCGGGAGGGCCGAGGGGGAG.

This clone appeared many times. The CDR3 extends 3 residues past the end of the read, so its final part is completed from the germline J gene. The V and J genes are TRBV19 and TRBJ1-6; 10 positions match TRBD1. The V gene's germline CDR1 is LNHDA and CDR2 SQIVND (reference sequence). The J segment lost 6 bases and the V segment lost 3 bases, leaving 5 bases of the junction unmatched. The CDR3 consists of 16 residues. Here the CDR3 reads CASSMGQGRLNSPLHF. The CDR3 bases that were read are TGTGCCAGTAGTATGGGACAGGGGAGACTTAATTCACCC. Full variable domain (missing parts from reference TRBV19 and TRBJ1-6): DGGITQSPKYLFRKEGQNVTLSCEQNLNHDAMYWYRQDPGQGLRLIYYSQIVNDFQKGDIAEGYSVSREKKESFPLTVTSAQKNPTAFYLCASSMGQGRLNSPLHFGNGTRLTVT.